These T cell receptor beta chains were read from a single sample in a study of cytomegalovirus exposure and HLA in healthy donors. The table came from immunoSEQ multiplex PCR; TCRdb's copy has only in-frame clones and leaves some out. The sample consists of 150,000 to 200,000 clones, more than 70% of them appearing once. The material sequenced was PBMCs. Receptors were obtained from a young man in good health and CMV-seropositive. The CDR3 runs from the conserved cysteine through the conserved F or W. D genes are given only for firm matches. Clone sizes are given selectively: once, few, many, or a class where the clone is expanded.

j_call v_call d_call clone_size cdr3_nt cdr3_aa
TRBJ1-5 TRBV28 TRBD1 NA TGTGCCAGCAAGAGACAGGGTGGTTCTCAGCCCCAGCATTTT CASKRQGGSQPQHF
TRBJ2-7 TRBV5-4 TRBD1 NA TGTGCCAGCAGCACATTACAGGGGTACGAGCAGTACTTC CASSTLQGYEQYF
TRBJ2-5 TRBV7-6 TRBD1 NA TGTGCCAGCAGCCCCGGACAGGGAGAGACCCAGTACTTC CASSPGQGETQYF
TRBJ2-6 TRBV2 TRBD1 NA TGTGCCAGCAGTGAAGTGGGACAGGGGAGCTCTGGGGCCAACGTCCTGACTTTC CASSEVGQGSSGANVLTF
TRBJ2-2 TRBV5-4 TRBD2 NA TGTGCCAGCAGCCCGGGGACTAGCGGAAACACCGGGGAGCTGTTTTTT CASSPGTSGNTGELFF
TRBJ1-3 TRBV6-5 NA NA TGTGCCAGCAGTTACGGGCAGGGCGAAAACACCATATATTTT CASSYGQGENTIYF
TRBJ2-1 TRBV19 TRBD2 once TGTGCCAGTAGTCGAGAGAGCGGGAGAAGCTCCTACAATGAGCAGTTCTTC CASSRESGRSSYNEQFF
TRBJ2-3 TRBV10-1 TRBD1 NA TGCGCCAGCAGTGAAGAAAGAGTGGACAGGGACTCAGATACGCAGTATTTT CASSEERVDRDSDTQYF
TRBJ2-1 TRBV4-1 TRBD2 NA TGCGCCAGCAGCCAAGTTGCGACTAGCGGGAGGAGCTCCTACAATGAGCAGTTCTTC CASSQVATSGRSSYNEQFF
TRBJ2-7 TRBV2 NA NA TGTGCCAGCAGTGGCCCCGGGACCTACGAGCAGTACTTC CASSGPGTYEQYF
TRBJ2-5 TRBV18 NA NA TGTGCCAGCTCACCAATTACCGGGACCCAGTACTTC CASSPITGTQYF
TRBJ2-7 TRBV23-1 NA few TGCGCCAGCAGTCAATCGGGACACCCGTCCTACGAGCAGTACTTC CASSQSGHPSYEQYF
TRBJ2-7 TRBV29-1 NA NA TGCAGCGTTGAATGGAGCTACGAGCAGTACTTC CSVEWSYEQYF
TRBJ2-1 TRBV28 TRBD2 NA TGTGCCAGCAGTTTATCGGGGGGCTCCTACAATGAGCAGTTCTTC CASSLSGGSYNEQFF
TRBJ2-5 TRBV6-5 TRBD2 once TGTGCCAGCAGTTGGGGCGCGGGGGGACAAGAGACCCAGTACTTC CASSWGAGGQETQYF
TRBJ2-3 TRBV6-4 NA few TGTGCCAGCAGTGACTCGGAGACAGATACGCAGTATTTT CASSDSETDTQYF
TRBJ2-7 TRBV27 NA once TGTGCCAGCAGTCTAGACAGAGTCCCCCCCTACGAGCAGTACTTC CASSLDRVPPYEQYF
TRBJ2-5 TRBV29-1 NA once TGCAGCGTTGGGACAGTCCAAGAGACCCAGTACTTC CSVGTVQETQYF
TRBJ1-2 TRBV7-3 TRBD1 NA TGTGCCAGCAGCCCAGAGACAGGGGGCGCGGTCTATGGCTACACCTTC CASSPETGGAVYGYTF
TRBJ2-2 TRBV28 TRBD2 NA TGTGCCAGCAGTTTTACTGGCGGGGGGCACGGGGAGCTGTTTTTT CASSFTGGGHGELFF
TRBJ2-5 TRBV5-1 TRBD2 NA TGCGCCAGCAGCTTGGTTACTAGCGGGAGTGGGGAGACCCAGTACTTC CASSLVTSGSGETQYF
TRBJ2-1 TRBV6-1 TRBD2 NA TGTGCCAGCAGGGGGACTAGCGGGATCAATGAGCAGTTCTTC CASRGTSGINEQFF
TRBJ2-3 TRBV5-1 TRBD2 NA TGCGCCAGCAGCTTGGCCGGGACTAGCGGGGGGGCAGATACGCAGTATTTT CASSLAGTSGGADTQYF